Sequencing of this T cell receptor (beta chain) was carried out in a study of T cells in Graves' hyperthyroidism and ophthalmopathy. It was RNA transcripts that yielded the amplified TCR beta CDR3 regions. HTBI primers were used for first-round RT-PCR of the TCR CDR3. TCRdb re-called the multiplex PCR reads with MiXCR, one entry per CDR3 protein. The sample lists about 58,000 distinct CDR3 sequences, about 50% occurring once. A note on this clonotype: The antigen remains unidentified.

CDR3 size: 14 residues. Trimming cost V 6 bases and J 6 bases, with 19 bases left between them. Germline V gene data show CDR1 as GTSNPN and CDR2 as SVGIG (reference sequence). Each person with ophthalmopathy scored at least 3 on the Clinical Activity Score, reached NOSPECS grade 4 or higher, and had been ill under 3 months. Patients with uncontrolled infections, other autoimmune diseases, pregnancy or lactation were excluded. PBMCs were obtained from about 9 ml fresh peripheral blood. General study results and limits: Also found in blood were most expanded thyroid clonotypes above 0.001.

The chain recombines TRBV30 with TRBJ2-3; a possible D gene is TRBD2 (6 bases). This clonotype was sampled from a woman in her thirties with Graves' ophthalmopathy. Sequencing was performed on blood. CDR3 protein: CACFFVTRGDTQYF. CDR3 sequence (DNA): TGTGCCTGCTTTTTCGTGACACGGGGGGATACGCAGTATTTT.